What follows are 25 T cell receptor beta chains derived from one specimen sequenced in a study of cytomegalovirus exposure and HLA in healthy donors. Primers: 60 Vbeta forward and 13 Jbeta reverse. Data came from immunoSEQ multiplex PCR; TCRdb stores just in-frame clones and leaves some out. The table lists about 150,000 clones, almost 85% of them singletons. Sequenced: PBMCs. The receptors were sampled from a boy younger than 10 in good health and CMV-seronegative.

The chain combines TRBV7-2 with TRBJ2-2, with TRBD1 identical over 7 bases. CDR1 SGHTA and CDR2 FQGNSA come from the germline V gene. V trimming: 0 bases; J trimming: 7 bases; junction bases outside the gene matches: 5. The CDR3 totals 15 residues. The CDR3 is CASSLAIGGIGELFF. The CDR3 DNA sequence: TGTGCCAGCAGCTTAGCGATAGGGGGCATCGGGGAGCTGTTTTTT.

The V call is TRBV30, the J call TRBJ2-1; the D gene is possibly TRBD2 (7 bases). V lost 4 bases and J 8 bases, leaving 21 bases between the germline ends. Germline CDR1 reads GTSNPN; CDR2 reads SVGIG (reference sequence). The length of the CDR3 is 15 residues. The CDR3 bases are TGTGCCTGGACTCGGGGACTACAGGGTGTTGATGAGCAGTTCTTC. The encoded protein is CAWTRGLQGVDEQFF.

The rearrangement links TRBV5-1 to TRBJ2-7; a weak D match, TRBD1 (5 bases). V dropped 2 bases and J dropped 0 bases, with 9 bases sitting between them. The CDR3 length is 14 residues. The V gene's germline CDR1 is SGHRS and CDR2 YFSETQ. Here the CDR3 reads CASSFTTDSYEQYF. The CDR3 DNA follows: TGCGCCAGCAGCTTTACGACAGACTCCTACGAGCAGTACTTC.

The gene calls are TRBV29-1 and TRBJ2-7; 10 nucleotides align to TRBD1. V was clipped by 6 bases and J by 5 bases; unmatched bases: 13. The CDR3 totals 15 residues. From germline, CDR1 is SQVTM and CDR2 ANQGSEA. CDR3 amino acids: CSVGRGGTGVNEQYF. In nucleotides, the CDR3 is TGCAGCGTGGGCCGAGGAGGGACAGGGGTTAACGAGCAGTACTTC.

DNA for the CDR3: TGTGCCAGCAGTGATCCAGGGGGAGGTAATCAGCCCCAGCATTTT. It codes for CASSDPGGGNQPQHF. The V and J genes are TRBV2 and TRBJ1-5; TRBD1 matches 7 bases. Germline assignment: CDR1 SNHLY and CDR2 FYNNEI. CDR3 length: 15 amino acids. The V segment lost 3 bases and the J segment 4 bases; nucleotides outside the gene matches: 6.

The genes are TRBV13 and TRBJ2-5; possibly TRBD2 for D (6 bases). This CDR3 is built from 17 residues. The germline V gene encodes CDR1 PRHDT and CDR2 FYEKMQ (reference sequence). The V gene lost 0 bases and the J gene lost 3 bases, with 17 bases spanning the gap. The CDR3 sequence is CASSLGPFSGTEETQYF. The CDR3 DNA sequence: TGTGCCAGCAGCTTAGGACCTTTTAGCGGAACCGAAGAGACCCAGTACTTC.

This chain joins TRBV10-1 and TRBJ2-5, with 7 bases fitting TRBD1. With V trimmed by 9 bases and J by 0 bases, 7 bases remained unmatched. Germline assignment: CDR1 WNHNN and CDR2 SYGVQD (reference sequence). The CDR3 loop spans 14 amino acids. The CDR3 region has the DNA TGCGCCAGTAACTTCGGGACAGACCAAGAGACCCAGTACTTC. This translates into CASNFGTDQETQYF.

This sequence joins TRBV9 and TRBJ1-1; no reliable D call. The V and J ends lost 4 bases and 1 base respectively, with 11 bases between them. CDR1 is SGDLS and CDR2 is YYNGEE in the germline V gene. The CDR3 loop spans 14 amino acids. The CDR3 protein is CASSSRAGNTEAFF. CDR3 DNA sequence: TGTGCCAGCAGCTCGCGGGCAGGGAACACTGAAGCTTTCTTT.

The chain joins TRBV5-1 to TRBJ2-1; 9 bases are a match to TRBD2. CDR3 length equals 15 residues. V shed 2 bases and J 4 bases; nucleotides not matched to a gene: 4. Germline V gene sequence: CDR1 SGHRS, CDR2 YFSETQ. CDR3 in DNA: TGCGCCAGCAGCTTCTGGCGGGAGGGATACAATGAGCAGTTCTTC. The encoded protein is CASSFWREGYNEQFF.

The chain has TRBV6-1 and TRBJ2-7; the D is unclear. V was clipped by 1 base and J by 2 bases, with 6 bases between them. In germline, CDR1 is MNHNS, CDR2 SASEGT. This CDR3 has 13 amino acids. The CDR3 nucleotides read TGTGCCAGCAGTGAAGGTTATACCTACGAGCAGTACTTC. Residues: CASSEGYTYEQYF.

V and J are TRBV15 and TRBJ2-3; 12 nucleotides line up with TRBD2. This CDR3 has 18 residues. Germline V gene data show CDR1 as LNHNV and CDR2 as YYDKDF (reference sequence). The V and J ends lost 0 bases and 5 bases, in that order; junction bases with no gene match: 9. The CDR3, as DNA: TGTGCCACCAGCAGAGATCCCCTAGCGGGAGGGCGTGGAGATACGCAGTATTTT. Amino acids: CATSRDPLAGGRGDTQYF.

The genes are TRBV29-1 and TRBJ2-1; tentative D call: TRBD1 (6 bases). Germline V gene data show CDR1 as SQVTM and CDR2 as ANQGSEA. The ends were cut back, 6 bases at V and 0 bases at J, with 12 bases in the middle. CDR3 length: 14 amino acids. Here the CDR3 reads CSVTADSSYNEQFF. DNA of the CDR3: TGCAGCGTGACCGCGGACAGCTCCTACAATGAGCAGTTCTTC.

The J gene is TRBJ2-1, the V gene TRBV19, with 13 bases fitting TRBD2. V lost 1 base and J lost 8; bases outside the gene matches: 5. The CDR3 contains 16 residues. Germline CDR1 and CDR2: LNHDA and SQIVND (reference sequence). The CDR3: CASSIAGLAGVDEQFF. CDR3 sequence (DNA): TGTGCCAGTAGTATAGCAGGACTAGCGGGAGTGGATGAGCAGTTCTTC.

The DNA for the CDR3 is TGTGCCAGCACCCTGGACAGAGGCACTGAAGCTTTCTTT. Translation: CASTLDRGTEAFF. The V call is TRBV6-1, the J call TRBJ1-1, with a weak D call TRBD1 (6 bases). The germline V and J ends were trimmed by 7 bases and 4 bases, with 13 bases remaining between them. The germline V gene has CDR1 MNHNS and CDR2 SASEGT. This CDR3 has 13 residues.

The CDR3 coding sequence is TGTGCCAGCAGCCAACGGGGCACTGAAGCTTTCTTT. It specifies CASSQRGTEAFF. The chain carries TRBV6-5 and TRBJ1-1; no clear D. The V end lost 6 bases, the J end lost 4 bases, and 9 bases lay between the germline ends. The CDR3 totals 12 residues. Germline V CDR1 and CDR2: MNHEY, SVGAGI.

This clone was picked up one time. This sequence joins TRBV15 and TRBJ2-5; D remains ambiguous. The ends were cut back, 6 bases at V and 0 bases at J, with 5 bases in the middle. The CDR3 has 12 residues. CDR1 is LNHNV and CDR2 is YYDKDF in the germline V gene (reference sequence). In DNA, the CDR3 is TGTGCCACCAGGGAGTACCAAGAGACCCAGTACTTC. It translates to CATREYQETQYF.

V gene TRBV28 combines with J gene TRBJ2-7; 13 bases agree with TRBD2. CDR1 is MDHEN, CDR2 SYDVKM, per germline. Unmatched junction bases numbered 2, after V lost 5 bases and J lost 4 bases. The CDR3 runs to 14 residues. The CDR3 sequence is CASSGTSGMYEQYF. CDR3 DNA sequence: TGTGCCAGCAGTGGGACTAGCGGGATGTACGAGCAGTACTTC.

Here the CDR3 DNA reads TGTGCCAGCAGCTCGACAGGGATGAATGAAAAACTGTTTTTT. As protein: CASSSTGMNEKLFF. V and J are TRBV7-6 and TRBJ1-4, with TRBD1 matching 7 bases. The CDR3 has 14 residues. Germline CDR1 reads SGHVS; CDR2 reads FNYEAQ. Trimming at V came to 4 bases and at J to 5 bases, leaving 4 bases not matched to a gene.

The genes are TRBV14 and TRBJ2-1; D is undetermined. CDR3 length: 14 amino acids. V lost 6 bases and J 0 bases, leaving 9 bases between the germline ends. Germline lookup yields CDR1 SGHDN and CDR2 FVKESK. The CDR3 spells CASRELSSYNEQFF. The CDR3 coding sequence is TGTGCCAGCAGGGAGCTCAGCTCCTACAATGAGCAGTTCTTC.

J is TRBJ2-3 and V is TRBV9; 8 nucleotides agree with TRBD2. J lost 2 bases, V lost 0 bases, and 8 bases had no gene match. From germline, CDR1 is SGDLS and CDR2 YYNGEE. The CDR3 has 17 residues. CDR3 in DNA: TGTGCCAGCAGCGTAGCGGGAGGGCCGGGTGACACAGATACGCAGTATTTT. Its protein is CASSVAGGPGDTDTQYF. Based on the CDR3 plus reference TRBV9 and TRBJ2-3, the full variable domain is DSGVTQTPKHLITATGQRVTLRCSPRSGDLSVYWYQQSLDQGLQFLIQYYNGEERAKGNILERFSAQQFPDLHSELNLSSLELGDSALYFCASSVAGGPGDTDTQYFGPGTRLTVL.

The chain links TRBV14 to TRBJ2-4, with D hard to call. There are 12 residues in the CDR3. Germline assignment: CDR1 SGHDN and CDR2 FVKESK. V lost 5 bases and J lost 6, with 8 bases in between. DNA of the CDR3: TGTGCCAGCAGCGAGAACAGAAACATTCAGTACTTC. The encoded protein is CASSENRNIQYF.

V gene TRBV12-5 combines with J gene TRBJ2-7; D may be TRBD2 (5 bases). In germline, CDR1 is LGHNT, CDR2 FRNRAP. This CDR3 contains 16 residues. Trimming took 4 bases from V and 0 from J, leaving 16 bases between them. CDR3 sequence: CASGSPLVGVSYEQYF. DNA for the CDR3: TGTGCTAGTGGTTCCCCACTAGTCGGGGTCTCCTACGAGCAGTACTTC. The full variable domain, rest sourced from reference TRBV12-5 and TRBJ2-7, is DARVTQTPRHKVTEMGQEVTMRCQPILGHNTVFWYRQTMMQGLELLAYFRNRAPLDDSGMPKDRFSAEMPDATLATLKIQPSEPRDSAVYFCASGSPLVGVSYEQYFGPGTRLTVT.

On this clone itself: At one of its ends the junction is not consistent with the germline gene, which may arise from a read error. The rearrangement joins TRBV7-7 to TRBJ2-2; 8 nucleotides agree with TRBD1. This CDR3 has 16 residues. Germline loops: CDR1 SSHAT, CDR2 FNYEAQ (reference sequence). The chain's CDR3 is CASSRGQAANTGELFF. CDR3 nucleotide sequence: TGTGCTAGCAGCCGGGGACAGGCGGCGAACACCGGGGAGCTGTTTTTT.

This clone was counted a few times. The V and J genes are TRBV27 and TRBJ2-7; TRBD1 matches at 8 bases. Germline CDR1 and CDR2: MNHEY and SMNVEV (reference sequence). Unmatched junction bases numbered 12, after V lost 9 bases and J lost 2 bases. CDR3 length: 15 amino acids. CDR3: CASGYVRGRPYEQYF. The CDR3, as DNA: TGTGCCAGTGGATACGTCAGGGGGCGACCCTACGAGCAGTACTTC.

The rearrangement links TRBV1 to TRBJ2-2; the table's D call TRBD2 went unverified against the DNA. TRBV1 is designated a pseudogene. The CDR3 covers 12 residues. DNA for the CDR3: TGCACCAGCACCCTTAACACCGGGGAGCTGTTTTTT. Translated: CTSTLNTGELFF.